This T cell receptor (beta chain) was captured in a study of CD8+CD57+ T cells in acquired aplastic anemia. In germline, CDR1 is LNHDA, CDR2 SQIVND (reference sequence). Between the trimmed V and J ends, which lost 1 base and 11 bases, there was a span of 14 bases. The CDR3 runs to 14 residues. TCR beta VDJ and CDR3 profiling used genomic DNA as template. MiXCR was run by TCRdb on the reads, yielding one entry per CDR3 protein. The profile shows about 470,000 distinct CDR3 sequences, roughly a third of them singletons. Study observations and caveats: Patients shared some 30 CD8+ CDR3 sequences with controls.

Sequencing involved patients with CD8+CD57+ cell expansion previously shown by flow cytometry. There are many counts of this clonotype. Antigen unknown. Sequencing was done on a sample of sorted CD4+, CD8+, or CD8+CD57+ T cells (not recorded which) from PBMCs. The sequence derives from a human donor with aplastic anemia. The genes are TRBV19 and TRBJ2-2, with D perhaps given as TRBD1 or TRBD2 (5 bases each). CDR3 sequence (DNA): TGTGCCAGTAGTATAGCCCTAGGGGACGCAGAGCTGTTTTTT. It codes for CASSIALGDAELFF.